Each of the 23 T cell receptor beta chains below was sequenced from the same sample in a study of T cell changes during pregnancy in multiple sclerosis (dated by TCRdb to between 2019 and 2020). Library construction relied on the immunoSEQ multiplex PCR assay. Held by TCRdb, this immuneACCESS table contains in-frame sequences only and omits some clones. Under half of the omission traces to an unresolved V gene where checked; the cause of the rest is unknown. The sample data list tens of thousands of clones, and roughly 90% of these were observed just once. The top ten hold roughly 4.8% of the sample. The sample was CD8+ T cells from peripheral blood mononuclear cells, taken after pregnancy. These receptors came from a female donor with multiple sclerosis, enrolled in a pregnancy study.

The DNA for the CDR3 is TGTGCCAGCTCCTATAGGGGTGTCGGCTACACCTTC. It encodes CASSYRGVGYTF. This rearrangement joins TRBV6-5 to TRBJ1-2; D perhaps matches TRBD1 (5 bases). The CDR3 is 12 residues long. Germline-derived CDR1 and CDR2 are MNHEY and SVGAGI. Between the trimmed V and J ends, which lost 8 bases and 8 bases, there was a span of 15 bases.

V and J are TRBV27 and TRBJ2-5; D perhaps matches TRBD2 (6 bases). This CDR3 is built from 14 residues. Germline assignment: CDR1 MNHEY and CDR2 SMNVEV (reference sequence). Trimming stripped 2 bases from V and 5 bases from J, with 12 bases between. CDR3 amino acids: CASSLGGSGETQYF. The CDR3 DNA reads as TGTGCCAGCAGTTTAGGGGGGTCGGGGGAGACCCAGTACTTC.

This chain joins TRBV7-9 and TRBJ2-7, with D possibly being TRBD2 (6 bases). Germline V gene sequence: CDR1 SEHNR, CDR2 FQNEAQ (reference sequence). The CDR3 contains 15 residues. V was trimmed by 7 bases and J by 3 bases, leaving 19 bases between them. CDR3 amino acids: CASNDNRDSLYEQYF. The CDR3, as DNA: TGTGCCAGCAACGATAACCGGGACTCCCTCTACGAGCAGTACTTC.

The chain couples TRBV6-6 to TRBJ1-1, with D hard to call. Trimming took off 3 bases at V and 5 bases at J, with 7 bases between the two ends. The CDR3 is 12 residues long. Germline CDR1 reads MNHNY; CDR2 reads SVGAGI (reference sequence). CDR3 nucleotide sequence: TGTGCCAGCAGTTATACCGGGACTGAAGCTTTCTTT. Protein: CASSYTGTEAFF.

The table lists this clone with a few counts. The gene calls are TRBV7-3 and TRBJ1-2, with 8 nucleotides matching TRBD1. Germline trimming cut 1 base from V and 4 bases from J; bases unmatched to any gene: 8. CDR3 length: 16 residues. Germline values: CDR1 SGHTA, CDR2 FQGTGA. The CDR3 nucleotides read TGTGCCAGCAGCTTAAGGGGGCAGGGGGCTGTCTATGGCTACACCTTC. Amino acid sequence: CASSLRGQGAVYGYTF. Variable domain in full (rest from reference TRBV7-3 and TRBJ1-2): GAGVSQTPSNKVTEKGKYVELRCDPISGHTALYWYRQSLGQGPEFLIYFQGTGAADDSGLPNDRFFAVRPEGSVSTLKIQRTERGDSAVYLCASSLRGQGAVYGYTFGSGTRLTVV.

The chain recombines TRBV18 with TRBJ2-7; TRBD2 aligns across 7 bases. The V segment lost 3 bases and the J segment 4 bases; nucleotides outside the gene matches: 9. The CDR3 consists of 15 residues. Germline values: CDR1 KGHSH, CDR2 LQKENI. In DNA, the CDR3 is TGTGCCAGCTCACCCCGGGGGGAAGGAGGGTACGAGCAGTACTTC. This encodes CASSPRGEGGYEQYF.

The V call is TRBV19, the J call TRBJ1-1; tentatively, D is TRBD1 (5 bases). The V gene's germline CDR1 is LNHDA and CDR2 SQIVND (reference sequence). The CDR3 consists of 17 residues. The ends were cut back, 3 bases at V and 1 base at J, with 18 bases in the middle. CDR3 protein: CASSIGYRDSWNTEAFF. The CDR3 nucleotides read TGTGCCAGTAGTATTGGCTACCGGGACTCCTGGAACACTGAAGCTTTCTTT. The whole variable domain, filled in from reference TRBV19 and TRBJ1-1, reads DGGITQSPKYLFRKEGQNVTLSCEQNLNHDAMYWYRQDPGQGLRLIYYSQIVNDFQKGDIAEGYSVSREKKESFPLTVTSAQKNPTAFYLCASSIGYRDSWNTEAFFGQGTRLTVV.

This rearrangement joins TRBV6-1 to TRBJ2-1; no clear D. Germline CDR1 reads MNHNS; CDR2 reads SASEGT. Trimming removed 8 bases from V and 4 bases from J, with 6 bases in between. CDR3 length: 11 residues. In DNA, the CDR3 is TGTGCCAGCCCGTCTTACAATGAGCAGTTCTTC. It specifies CASPSYNEQFF.

The chain uses TRBV9 and TRBJ1-1; D remains ambiguous. The germline gives CDR1 SGDLS, CDR2 YYNGEE. The V end lost 4 bases, the J end lost 4 bases, and 8 bases lay between the germline ends. CDR3 length equals 12 residues. The DNA for the CDR3 is TGTGCCAGCAGCAAAGGAGGCACTGAAGCTTTCTTT. Translating gives CASSKGGTEAFF.

The rearrangement uses TRBV4-3 and TRBJ1-1, with D maybe TRBD1 (6 bases). The CDR3 contains 13 residues. Germline CDR1 LGHNA, CDR2 YSLEER. V lost 3 bases and J 1 base, leaving 6 bases between the germline ends. The CDR3 sequence: CASSQTGNTEAFF. CDR3 coding DNA: TGCGCCAGCAGCCAGACAGGGAACACTGAAGCTTTCTTT.

Turning to this clone: The junction does not match germline at one end; this may be a read error. The chain couples TRBV7-7 to TRBJ2-1; 11 bases line up with TRBD2. Germline V gene lookup returns CDR1 SSHAT and CDR2 FNYEAQ (reference sequence). The CDR3 sequence is 14 residues long. CDR3 in amino acids: CASSRLAGLNEQFF. In DNA form, the CDR3 reads TGTGCTAGCAGCCGACTAGCGGGGCTTAATGAGCAGTTCTTC.

V and J are TRBV7-9 and TRBJ2-3, with 7 bases that match TRBD2. Looked up from germline, CDR1 is SEHNR and CDR2 is FQNEAQ (reference sequence). The CDR3 covers 16 residues. V lost 5 bases, J lost 3 bases, and 11 bases stayed unmatched. The CDR3 region has the DNA TGTGCCAGCAGCCCCCCGGGGGGAACTGAAACAGATACGCAGTATTTT. Encoded protein: CASSPPGGTETDTQYF.

The chain is built from TRBV9 and TRBJ2-2; D unclear. Germline V gives CDR1 SGDLS, CDR2 YYNGEE. CDR3 length: 12 amino acids. The germline V and J ends were trimmed by 0 bases and 5 bases, with 2 bases remaining between them. CDR3 in amino acids: CASSVVTGELFF. The DNA of the CDR3 is TGTGCCAGCAGCGTAGTAACCGGGGAGCTGTTTTTT. The full variable domain, with the rest looked up from reference TRBV9 and TRBJ2-2, is DSGVTQTPKHLITATGQRVTLRCSPRSGDLSVYWYQQSLDQGLQFLIQYYNGEERAKGNILERFSAQQFPDLHSELNLSSLELGDSALYFCASSVVTGELFFGEGSRLTVL.

For the CDR3, the DNA is TGTGCCAGCAGCCGAACCGACAGCTACACAGATACGCAGTATTTT. Residues: CASSRTDSYTDTQYF. The rearrangement links TRBV5-4 to TRBJ2-3; the D gene is possibly TRBD1 (5 bases). The V gene lost 4 bases and the J gene lost 2 bases, with 14 bases spanning the gap. The CDR3 contains 15 residues. Germline CDR1 is SGHNT and CDR2 is YYREEE (reference sequence).

Written as DNA, the CDR3 is TGTGCCAGCAGTTACACCAATCAGCCCCAGCATTTT. Translation: CASSYTNQPQHF. V and J are TRBV27 and TRBJ1-5, with D uncertain. Between the trimmed V and J ends, which lost 4 bases and 3 bases, there was a span of 4 bases. The germline V gene encodes CDR1 MNHEY and CDR2 SMNVEV (reference sequence). CDR3 length equals 12 residues.

This clone was observed at least ten times. This chain connects TRBV7-8 to TRBJ2-7, with a tentative D call TRBD1 (5 bases). Trimming pared 1 base from V and 5 bases from J, leaving 12 bases between. The CDR3 runs to 14 residues. CDR1 is SGHVS, CDR2 FQNEAQ, per germline. The CDR3 protein is CASSLGQGIHEQYF. The CDR3 coding sequence is TGTGCCAGCAGCTTAGGGCAGGGTATTCACGAGCAGTACTTC.

The CDR3 reads CSAKQGYEQYF. The CDR3 DNA is TGCAGTGCAAAACAGGGGTACGAGCAGTACTTC. The chain recombines TRBV20-1 with TRBJ2-5, with TRBD1 matching over 7 bases. The DNA end favors TRBJ2-7, so the J call may be wrong. There are 11 residues in the CDR3. Per the germline V gene, CDR1 is DFQATT and CDR2 is SNEGSKA (reference sequence).

V usage is TRBV4-1 and J usage is TRBJ2-1; TRBD2 agrees at 7 bases. J gave up 5 bases and V 0 bases, and 13 bases lay outside the gene matches. The CDR3 runs to 18 residues. Germline V gives CDR1 MGHRA, CDR2 YSYEKL. The CDR3 is CASSQDPGSSGANNEQFF. The CDR3, as DNA: TGCGCCAGCAGCCAAGATCCGGGGTCCAGCGGGGCCAACAATGAGCAGTTCTTC.

This sequence joins TRBV11-2 and TRBJ1-1, with a weak D call TRBD1 (6 bases). The V end lost 5 bases, the J end lost 3 bases, and 10 bases lay between the germline ends. This CDR3 has 13 amino acids. CDR1 and CDR2 (germline): SGHAT, FQNNGV. CDR3 amino acids: CASSPYRDTEAFF. CDR3 sequence (DNA): TGTGCCAGCAGCCCATACAGGGACACTGAAGCTTTCTTT. Full variable domain (remainder filled in from reference TRBV11-2 and TRBJ1-1): EAGVAQSPRYKIIEKRQSVAFWCNPISGHATLYWYQQILGQGPKLLIQFQNNGVVDDSQLPKDRFSAERLKGVDSTLKIQPAKLEDSAVYLCASSPYRDTEAFFGQGTRLTVV.

This sequence joins TRBV29-1 and TRBJ1-1; D unresolved. CDR3 length: 14 amino acids. From germline, CDR1 is SQVTM and CDR2 ANQGSEA. The V end lost 4 bases, the J end lost 0 bases, and 12 bases lay between the germline ends. The CDR3 coding sequence is TGCAGCGTTGTATCAGGTGTAATGAACACTGAAGCTTTCTTT. It yields the protein CSVVSGVMNTEAFF.

The CDR3 spells CASKKGGGSSYNEQFF. The CDR3 DNA sequence: TGTGCCAGCAAGAAGGGCGGGGGGAGCTCCTACAATGAGCAGTTCTTC. This rearrangement joins TRBV9 to TRBJ2-1, with 8 nucleotides matching TRBD2. The trim removed 6 bases at V and 0 bases at J, leaving 8 bases unmatched. The CDR3 covers 16 residues. Germline CDR1 is SGDLS and CDR2 is YYNGEE.

The chain joins TRBV5-4 to TRBJ2-3; 7 positions agree with TRBD2. After removal of 8 bases from V and 4 bases from J, the junction contained 10 bases not matched to a gene. The CDR3 covers 14 residues. Germline V gene data show CDR1 as SGHNT and CDR2 as YYREEE (reference sequence). CDR3 nucleotides: TGTGCCAGTGAGCGGGATCTAGATGCAGATACGCAGTATTTT. This encodes CASERDLDADTQYF.

This chain uses TRBV25-1 with TRBJ1-1; 8 bases align to TRBD1. CDR3 size: 14 residues. CDR1 and CDR2 (germline): MGHDK, SYGVNS. Trimming removed 4 bases from V and 4 bases from J; junction bases left unmatched: 5. CDR3 coding DNA: TGTGCCAGCAGTGCCACAGGGGGGGGCACTGAAGCTTTCTTT. Translating gives CASSATGGGTEAFF.